This T cell receptor beta chain was sequenced for a study of shared clonotypes between healthy human individuals. Every one of the donors was a Caucasian adult that lived in Nashville, Tennessee. Clones were read by immunoSEQ multiplex PCR, and TCRdb kept only the in-frame ones, dropping some. The table lists about 660,000 clones, 74% of them singletons. Germline V gene data show CDR1 as WNHNN and CDR2 as SYGVQD (reference sequence). The CDR3 is 12 residues long. With 4 bases removed from V and 7 bases from J, the gap between germline ends came to 10 bases. The sample comprised memory CD4+ T cells sorted from blood. Subset meaning: CD45RA-negative fraction. This receptor was identified in a woman in her 30s in good health. The rearrangement uses TRBV10-1 and TRBJ1-1; D is unclear. The CDR3 bases are TGCGCCAGCAGTGGTGATAGTGGTGAAGCTTTCTTT. This encodes CASSGDSGEAFF.